This T cell receptor (beta chain) derives from a study of T cell repertoires in cytomegalovirus infection. Study details: Well-studied HLA-B-restricted CMV epitopes were used in the study alongside recently identified HLA-C-restricted ones.

A note on this clonotype: The antigen is not known.

TCRdb re-called the reads through MiXCR, storing one row per CDR3 protein. The sample records some 920,000 distinct CDR3 sequences, roughly 30% being singletons. Germline assignment: CDR1 ENHRY and CDR2 SYGVKD. Trimming stripped 6 bases from V and 6 bases from J, with 14 bases between. The CDR3 length is 13 residues. V usage is TRBV10-3 and J usage is TRBJ1-1; D uncertain. The sequencing used cultured CD8+ T cells from PBMCs, collected from culture after CMV antigen stimulation. This TCR derives from a human donor in good health (CMV status not recorded). Some clones in this sample may be carry-over from other donors' samples. CDR3: CAIRGDGGSEAFF. CDR3 DNA sequence: TGTGCCATCAGGGGAGATGGAGGCTCTGAAGCTTTCTTT.